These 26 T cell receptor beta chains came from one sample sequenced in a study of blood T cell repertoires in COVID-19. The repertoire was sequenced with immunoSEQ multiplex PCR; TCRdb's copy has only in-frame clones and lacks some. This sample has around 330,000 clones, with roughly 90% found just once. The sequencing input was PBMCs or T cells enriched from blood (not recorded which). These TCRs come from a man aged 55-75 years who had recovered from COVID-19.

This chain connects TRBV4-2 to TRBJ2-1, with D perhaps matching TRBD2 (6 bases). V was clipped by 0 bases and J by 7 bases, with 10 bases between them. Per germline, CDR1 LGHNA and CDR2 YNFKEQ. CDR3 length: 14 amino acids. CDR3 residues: CASSQDRGTNEQFF. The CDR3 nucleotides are TGTGCCAGCAGCCAAGATCGGGGGACTAATGAGCAGTTCTTC.

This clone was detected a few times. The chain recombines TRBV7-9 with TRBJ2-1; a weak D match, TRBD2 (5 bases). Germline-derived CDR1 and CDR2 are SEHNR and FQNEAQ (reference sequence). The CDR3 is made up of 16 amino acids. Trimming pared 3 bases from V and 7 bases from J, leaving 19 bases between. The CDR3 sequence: CASSFRSEEISNEQFF. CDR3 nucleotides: TGTGCCAGCAGCTTTCGTAGCGAGGAAATCTCAAATGAGCAGTTCTTC.

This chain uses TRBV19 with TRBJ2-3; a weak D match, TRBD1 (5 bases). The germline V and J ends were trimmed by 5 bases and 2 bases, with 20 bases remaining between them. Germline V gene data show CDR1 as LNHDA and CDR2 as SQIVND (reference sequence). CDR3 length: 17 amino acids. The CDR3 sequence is CASSSPQGPHPTDTQYF. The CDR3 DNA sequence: TGTGCCAGTAGTTCCCCCCAGGGTCCCCACCCCACAGATACGCAGTATTTT.

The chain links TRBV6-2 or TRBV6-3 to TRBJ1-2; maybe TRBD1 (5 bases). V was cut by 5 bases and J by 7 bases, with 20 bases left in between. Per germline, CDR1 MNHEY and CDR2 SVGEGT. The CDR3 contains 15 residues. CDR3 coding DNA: TGTGCCAGCAGTAATAACCGGGGGGGTACGCGTGGCTACACCTTC. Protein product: CASSNNRGGTRGYTF.

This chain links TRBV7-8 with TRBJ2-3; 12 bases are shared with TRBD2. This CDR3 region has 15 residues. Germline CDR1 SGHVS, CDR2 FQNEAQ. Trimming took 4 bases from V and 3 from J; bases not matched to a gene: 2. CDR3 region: CASSSGLAGTDTQYF. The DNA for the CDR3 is TGTGCCAGCAGCTCAGGACTAGCGGGGACAGATACGCAGTATTTT.

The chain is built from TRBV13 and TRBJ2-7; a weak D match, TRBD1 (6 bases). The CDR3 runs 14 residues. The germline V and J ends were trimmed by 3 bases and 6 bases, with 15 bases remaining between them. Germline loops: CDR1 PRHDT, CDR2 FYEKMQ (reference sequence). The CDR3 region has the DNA TGTGCCAGCAGCTTGGCTAGGGGGAGAAGCGAGCAGTACTTC. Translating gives CASSLARGRSEQYF.

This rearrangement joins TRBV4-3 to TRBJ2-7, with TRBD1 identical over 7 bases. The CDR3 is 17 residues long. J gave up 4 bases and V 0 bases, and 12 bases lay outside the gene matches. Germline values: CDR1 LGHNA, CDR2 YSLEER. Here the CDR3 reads CASSQDLIGQVSYEQYF. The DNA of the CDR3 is TGCGCCAGCAGCCAAGATCTCATAGGACAGGTCTCATACGAGCAGTACTTC.

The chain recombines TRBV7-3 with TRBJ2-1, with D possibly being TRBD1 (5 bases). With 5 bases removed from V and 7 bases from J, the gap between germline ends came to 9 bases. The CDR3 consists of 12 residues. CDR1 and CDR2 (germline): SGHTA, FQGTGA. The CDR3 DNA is TGTGCCAGCAGCACAGGTGTAAATGAGCAGTTCTTC. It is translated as CASSTGVNEQFF.

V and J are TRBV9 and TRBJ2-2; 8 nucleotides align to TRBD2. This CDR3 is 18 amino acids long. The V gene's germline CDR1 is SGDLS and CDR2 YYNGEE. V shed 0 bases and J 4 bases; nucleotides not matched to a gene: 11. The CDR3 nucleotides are TGTGCCAGCAGCGTAGGGTCCGGAGCGGGGGTCCGCACCGGGGAGCTGTTTTTT. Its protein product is CASSVGSGAGVRTGELFF.

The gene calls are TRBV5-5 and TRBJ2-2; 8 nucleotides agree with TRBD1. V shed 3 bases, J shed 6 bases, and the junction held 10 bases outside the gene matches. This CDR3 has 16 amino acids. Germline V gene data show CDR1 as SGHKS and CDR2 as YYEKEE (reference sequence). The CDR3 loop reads CASSYIRGRGAGELFF. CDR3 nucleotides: TGTGCCAGCAGCTACATCAGGGGGCGCGGCGCCGGGGAGCTGTTTTTT.

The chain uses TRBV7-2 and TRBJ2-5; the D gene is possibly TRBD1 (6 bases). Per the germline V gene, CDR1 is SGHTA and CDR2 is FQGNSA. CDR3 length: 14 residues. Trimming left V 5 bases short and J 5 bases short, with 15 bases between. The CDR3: CASSQSGQGETQYF. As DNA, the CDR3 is TGTGCCAGCAGCCAGTCTGGGCAGGGGGAGACCCAGTACTTC.

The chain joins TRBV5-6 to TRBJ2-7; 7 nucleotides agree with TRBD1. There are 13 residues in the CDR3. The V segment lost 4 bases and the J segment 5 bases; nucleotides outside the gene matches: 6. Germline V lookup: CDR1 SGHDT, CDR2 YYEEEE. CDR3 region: CASSLPGQDEQYF. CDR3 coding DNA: TGTGCCAGCAGCCTCCCCGGACAGGACGAGCAGTACTTC.

Here the CDR3 reads CAWSGVLGGANVLTF. The CDR3 DNA sequence: TGTGCCTGGAGTGGGGTATTGGGCGGGGCCAACGTCCTGACTTTC. This chain connects TRBV30 to TRBJ2-6; D not certain. The CDR3 sequence is 15 residues long. CDR1 and CDR2 (germline): GTSNPN, SVGIG (reference sequence). V lost 1 base, J lost 4 bases, and 11 bases lay in between.

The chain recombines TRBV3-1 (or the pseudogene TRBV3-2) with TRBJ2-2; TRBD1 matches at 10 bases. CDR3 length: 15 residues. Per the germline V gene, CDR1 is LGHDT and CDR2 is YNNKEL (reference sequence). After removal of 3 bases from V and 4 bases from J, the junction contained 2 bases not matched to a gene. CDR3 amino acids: CASSHRQGATGELFF. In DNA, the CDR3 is TGTGCCAGCAGCCACCGACAGGGGGCCACCGGGGAGCTGTTTTTT.

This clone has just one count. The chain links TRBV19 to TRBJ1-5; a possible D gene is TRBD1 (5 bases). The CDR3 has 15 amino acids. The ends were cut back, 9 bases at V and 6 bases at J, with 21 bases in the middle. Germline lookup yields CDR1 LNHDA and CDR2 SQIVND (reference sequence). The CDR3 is CASTLSRAGGQPQHF. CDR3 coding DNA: TGTGCCAGCACCCTATCCAGGGCAGGCGGTCAGCCCCAGCATTTT.

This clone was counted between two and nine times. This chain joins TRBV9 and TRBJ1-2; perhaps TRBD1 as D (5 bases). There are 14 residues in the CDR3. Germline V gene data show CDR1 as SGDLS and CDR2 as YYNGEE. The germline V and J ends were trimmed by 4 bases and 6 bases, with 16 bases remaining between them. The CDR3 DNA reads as TGTGCCAGCAGCCCCCCCCTGGGGGGGAATGGCTACACCTTC. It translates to CASSPPLGGNGYTF. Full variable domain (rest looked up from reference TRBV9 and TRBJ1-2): DSGVTQTPKHLITATGQRVTLRCSPRSGDLSVYWYQQSLDQGLQFLIQYYNGEERAKGNILERFSAQQFPDLHSELNLSSLELGDSALYFCASSPPLGGNGYTFGSGTRLTVV.

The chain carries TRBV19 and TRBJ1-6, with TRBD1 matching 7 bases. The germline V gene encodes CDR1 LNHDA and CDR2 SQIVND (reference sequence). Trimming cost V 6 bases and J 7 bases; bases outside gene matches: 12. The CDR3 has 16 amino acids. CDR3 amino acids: CASSGPGRGPNSPLHF. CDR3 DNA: TGTGCCAGTAGCGGCCCCGGTAGGGGGCCGAATTCACCCCTCCACTTT.

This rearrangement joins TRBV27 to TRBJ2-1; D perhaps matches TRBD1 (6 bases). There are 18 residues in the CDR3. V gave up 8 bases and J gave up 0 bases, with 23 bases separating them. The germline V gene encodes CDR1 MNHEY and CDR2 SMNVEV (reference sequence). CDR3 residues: CASHPLGALRSSYNEQFF. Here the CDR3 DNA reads TGTGCCAGCCATCCCTTGGGGGCACTTAGGAGCTCCTACAATGAGCAGTTCTTC.

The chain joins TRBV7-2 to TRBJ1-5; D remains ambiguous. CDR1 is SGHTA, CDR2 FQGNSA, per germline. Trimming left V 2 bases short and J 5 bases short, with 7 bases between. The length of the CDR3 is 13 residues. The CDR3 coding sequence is TGTGCCAGCAGCTTATCGGTAGATCAGCCCCAGCATTTT. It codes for CASSLSVDQPQHF.

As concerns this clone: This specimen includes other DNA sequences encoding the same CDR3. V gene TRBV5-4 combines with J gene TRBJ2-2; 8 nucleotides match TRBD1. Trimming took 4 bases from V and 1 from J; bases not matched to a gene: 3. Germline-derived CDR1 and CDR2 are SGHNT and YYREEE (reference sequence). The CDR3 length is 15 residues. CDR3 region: CASSLGQGNTGELFF. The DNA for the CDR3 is TGTGCCAGCAGCCTCGGACAGGGGAACACCGGGGAGCTGTTTTTT. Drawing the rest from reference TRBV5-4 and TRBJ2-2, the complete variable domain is ETGVTQSPTHLIKTRGQQVTLRCSSQSGHNTVSWYQQALGQGPQFIFQYYREEENGRGNFPPRFSGLQFPNYSSELNVNALELDDSALYLCASSLGQGNTGELFFGEGSRLTVL.

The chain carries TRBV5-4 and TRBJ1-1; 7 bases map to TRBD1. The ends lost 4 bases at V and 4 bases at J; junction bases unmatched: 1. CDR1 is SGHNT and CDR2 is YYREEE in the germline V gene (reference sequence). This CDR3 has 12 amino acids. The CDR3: CASSQGVTEAFF. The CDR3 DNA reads TGTGCCAGCAGCCAGGGGGTCACTGAAGCTTTCTTT.

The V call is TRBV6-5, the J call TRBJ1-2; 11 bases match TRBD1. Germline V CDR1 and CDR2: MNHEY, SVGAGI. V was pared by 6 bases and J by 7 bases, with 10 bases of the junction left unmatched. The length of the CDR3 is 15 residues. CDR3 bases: TGTGCCAGCAGAGGACAGGGGGCTGTTATTGGTGGCTACACCTTC. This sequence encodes CASRGQGAVIGGYTF.

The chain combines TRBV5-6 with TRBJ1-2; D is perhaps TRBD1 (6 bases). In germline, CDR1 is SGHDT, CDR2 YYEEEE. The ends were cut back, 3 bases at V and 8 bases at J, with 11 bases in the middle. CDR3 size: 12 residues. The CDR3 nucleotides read TGTGCCAGCAGCTCTATCAGGGGCGGCTACACCTTC. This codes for CASSSIRGGYTF. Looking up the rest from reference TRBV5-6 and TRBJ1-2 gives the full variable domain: DAGVTQSPTHLIKTRGQQVTLRCSPKSGHDTVSWYQQALGQGPQFIFQYYEEEERQRGNFPDRFSGHQFPNYSSELNVNALLLGDSALYLCASSSIRGGYTFGSGTRLTVV.

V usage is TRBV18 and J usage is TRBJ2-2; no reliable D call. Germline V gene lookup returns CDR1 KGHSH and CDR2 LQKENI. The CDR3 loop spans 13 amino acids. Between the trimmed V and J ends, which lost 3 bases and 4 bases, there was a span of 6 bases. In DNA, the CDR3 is TGTGCCAGCTCACCGACTCGCACCGGGGAGCTGTTTTTT. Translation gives CASSPTRTGELFF.

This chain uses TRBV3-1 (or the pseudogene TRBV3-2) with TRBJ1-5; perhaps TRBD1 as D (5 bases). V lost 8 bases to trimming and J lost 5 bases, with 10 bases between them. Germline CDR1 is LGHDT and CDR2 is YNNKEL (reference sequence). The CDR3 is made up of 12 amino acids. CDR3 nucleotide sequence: TGTGCCAGCGGGGAGGGGTATCAGCCCCAGCATTTT. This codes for CASGEGYQPQHF.

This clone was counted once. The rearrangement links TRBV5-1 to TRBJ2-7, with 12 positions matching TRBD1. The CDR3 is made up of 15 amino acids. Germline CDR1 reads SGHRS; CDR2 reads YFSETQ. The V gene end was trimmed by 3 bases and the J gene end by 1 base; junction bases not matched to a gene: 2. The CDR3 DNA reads TGCGCCAGCAGCTGGGGACAGGGGGCATCCTACGAGCAGTACTTC. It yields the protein CASSWGQGASYEQYF.